The present T cell receptor beta chain was sequenced within a study of blood T cell repertoires in COVID-19. Study information: Donors in the United States, Italy and Spain gave samples during acute or convalescent COVID-19. In each case, the material was cDNA or gDNA derived from T cells, B-cell-depleted T cells, or PBMCs.

In the original processing: By means of reference gene primer amplification, nucleated cell counts were estimated. Measured with immunoSEQ multiplex PCR; TCRdb has only the in-frame clones, and not every one. That table furnishes V, J and clone size, whereas the DNA furnished D and trimming. This sample has roughly 100,000 clones, with about 82% found just once. Seattle researchers signed up patients amid active infection and tracked them longitudinally. V lost 1 base and J 0 bases, leaving 14 bases between the germline ends. The germline gives CDR1 SGHDT, CDR2 YYEEEE. The CDR3 covers 18 residues. The origin of this receptor is a man older than 75 with COVID-19, enrolled during active disease. Sequenced input: peripheral blood. V gene TRBV5-6 combines with J gene TRBJ2-6; a weak D match, TRBD2 (5 bases). CDR3 region: CASSLTLGQYSGANVLTF. The CDR3 DNA sequence: TGTGCCAGCAGCTTGACACTAGGCCAATACTCTGGGGCCAACGTCCTGACTTTC.